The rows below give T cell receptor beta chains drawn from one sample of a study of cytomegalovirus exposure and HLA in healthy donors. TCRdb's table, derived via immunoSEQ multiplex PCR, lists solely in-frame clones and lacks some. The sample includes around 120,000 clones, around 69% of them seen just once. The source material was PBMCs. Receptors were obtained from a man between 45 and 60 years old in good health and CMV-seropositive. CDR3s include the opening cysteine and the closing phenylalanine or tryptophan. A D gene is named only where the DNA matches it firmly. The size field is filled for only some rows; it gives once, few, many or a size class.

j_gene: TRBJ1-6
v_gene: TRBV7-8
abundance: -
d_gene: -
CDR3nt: TGTGCCAGCAGCGGGGGCAGGGGTCTGTATAATTCACCCCTCCACTTT
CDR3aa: CASSGGRGLYNSPLHF

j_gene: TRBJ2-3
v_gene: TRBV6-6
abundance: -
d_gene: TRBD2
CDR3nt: TGTGCCAGCCCCAAGACTAGCGGGGGTATTGAGCAGTATTTT
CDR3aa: CASPKTSGGIEQYF

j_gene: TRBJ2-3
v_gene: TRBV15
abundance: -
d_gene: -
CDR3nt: TGTGCCACCAGCAGAGATGGGGCCAATACGCAGTATTTT
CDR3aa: CATSRDGANTQYF

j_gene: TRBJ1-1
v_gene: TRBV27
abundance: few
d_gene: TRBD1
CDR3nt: TGTGCCAGCAGTTTATCTCCAGGACAGGGGCTATTCACTGAAGCTTTCTTT
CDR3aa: CASSLSPGQGLFTEAFF

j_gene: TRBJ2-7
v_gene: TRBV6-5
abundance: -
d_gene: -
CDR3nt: TGTGCCAGCAGTCTCCAGGGGTACGAGCAGTACTTC
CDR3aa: CASSLQGYEQYF

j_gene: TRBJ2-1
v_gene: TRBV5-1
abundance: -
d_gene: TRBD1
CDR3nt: TGCACCAGCAGCCAGACCTACGGGACAGGGGAGTTCTTC
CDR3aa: CTSSQTYGTGEFF

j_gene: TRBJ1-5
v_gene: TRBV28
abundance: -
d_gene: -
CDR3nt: TGTGCCAGCAGTCTCGACGGGGGGGGACTCAATCAGCCCCAGCATTTT
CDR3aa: CASSLDGGGLNQPQHF

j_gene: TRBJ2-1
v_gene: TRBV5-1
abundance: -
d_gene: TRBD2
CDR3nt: TGCGCCAGCAGCTTGAAGACGGGAGGGCCAAACTCCTACAATGAGCAGTTCTTC
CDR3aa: CASSLKTGGPNSYNEQFF

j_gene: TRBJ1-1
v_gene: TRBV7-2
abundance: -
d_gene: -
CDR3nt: TGTGCCAGCAGCTTAGCGAGCCAAGAGAGGGCTTTCTTT
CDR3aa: CASSLASQERAFF

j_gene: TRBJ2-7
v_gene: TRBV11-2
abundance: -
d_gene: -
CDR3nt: TGTGCCAGCAGCTTAGTTGCCGCTACCTACGAGCAGTACTTC
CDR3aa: CASSLVAATYEQYF

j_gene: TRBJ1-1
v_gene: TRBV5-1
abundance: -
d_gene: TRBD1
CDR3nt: TGCGCCAGCAGCGCCGGGACAGGGGCGGTCGGCACTGAAGCTTTCTTT
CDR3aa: CASSAGTGAVGTEAFF

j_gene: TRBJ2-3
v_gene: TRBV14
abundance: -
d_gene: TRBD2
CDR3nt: TGTGCCAGCAGCCAAGTGTTCGGGAGGATCACAGATACGCAGTATTTT
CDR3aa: CASSQVFGRITDTQYF

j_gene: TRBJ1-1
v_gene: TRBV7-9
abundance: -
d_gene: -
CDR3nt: TGTGCCAGCAGCTTAGGGCAGTGGGGGGCTGAAGCTTTCTTT
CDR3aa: CASSLGQWGAEAFF

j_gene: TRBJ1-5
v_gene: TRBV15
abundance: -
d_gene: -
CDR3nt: TGTGCCACCAGCAGAGAAGACAGTTCTCTGGGCAATCAGCCCCAGCATTTT
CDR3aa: CATSREDSSLGNQPQHF

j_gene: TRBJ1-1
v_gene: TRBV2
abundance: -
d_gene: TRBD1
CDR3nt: TGTGCCAGCAGCGGTCCCGGGACAGGGGTGAACACTGAAGCTTTCTTT
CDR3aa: CASSGPGTGVNTEAFF

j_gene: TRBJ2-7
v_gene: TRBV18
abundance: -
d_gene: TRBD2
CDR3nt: TGTGCCAGCTCACCAACGGGACTAGCGGGGGGCACCTACGAGCAGTACTTC
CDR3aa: CASSPTGLAGGTYEQYF

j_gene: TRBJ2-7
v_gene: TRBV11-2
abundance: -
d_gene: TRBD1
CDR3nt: TGTGCCAGCAGTCCGGGACAGGGATCCTACGAGCAGTACTTC
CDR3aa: CASSPGQGSYEQYF

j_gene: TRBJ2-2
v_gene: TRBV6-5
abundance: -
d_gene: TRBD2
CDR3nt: TGTGCCAGCAGCACGGGACTAGCCGCCGGGGAGCTGTTTTTT
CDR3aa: CASSTGLAAGELFF

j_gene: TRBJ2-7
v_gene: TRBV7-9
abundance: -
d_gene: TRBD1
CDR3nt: TGTGCCAGCAGCCCGGGACAGGATGAGCAGTACTTC
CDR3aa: CASSPGQDEQYF

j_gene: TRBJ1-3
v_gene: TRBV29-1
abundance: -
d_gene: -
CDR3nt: TGCAGCGTTGGCGGGGCGCATGGAAACACCATATATTTT
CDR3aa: CSVGGAHGNTIYF

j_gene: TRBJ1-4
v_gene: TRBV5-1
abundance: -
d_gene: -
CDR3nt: TGCGCCAGCAGCTTGTATGGACAGTTGTTGGATGAAAAACTGTTTTTT
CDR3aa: CASSLYGQLLDEKLFF

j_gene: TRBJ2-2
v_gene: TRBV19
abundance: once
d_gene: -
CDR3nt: TGTGCCAGTAGTGTCCTCGGCGGGATCGACACCGGGGAGCTGTTTTTT
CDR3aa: CASSVLGGIDTGELFF

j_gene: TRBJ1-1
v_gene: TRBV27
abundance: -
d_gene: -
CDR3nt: TGTGCCAGCAGGGACCTGACGGGGGTAGACACTGAAGCTTTCTTT
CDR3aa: CASRDLTGVDTEAFF

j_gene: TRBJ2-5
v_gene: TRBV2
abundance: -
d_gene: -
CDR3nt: TGTGCCAGCAGCGGGGACCAAGAGACCCAGTACTTC
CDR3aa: CASSGDQETQYF

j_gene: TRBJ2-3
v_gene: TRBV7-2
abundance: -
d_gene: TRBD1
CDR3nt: TGTGCCAGCAGCAACAGGGGGAATACGCAGTATTTT
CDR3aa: CASSNRGNTQYF

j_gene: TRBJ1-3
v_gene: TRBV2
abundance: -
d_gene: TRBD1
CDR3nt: TGTGCCAGCAGGGGGACAGGGGGAAATGGAAACACCATATATTTT
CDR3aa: CASRGTGGNGNTIYF

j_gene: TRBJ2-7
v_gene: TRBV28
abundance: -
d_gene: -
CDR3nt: TGTGCCAGCAGTTTGTTCACCTACGAGCAGTACTTC
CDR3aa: CASSLFTYEQYF

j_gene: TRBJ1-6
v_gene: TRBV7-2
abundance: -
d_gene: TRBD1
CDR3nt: TGTGCCAGCAGCTGGACAGGGTCTAATTCACCCCTCCACTTT
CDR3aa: CASSWTGSNSPLHF

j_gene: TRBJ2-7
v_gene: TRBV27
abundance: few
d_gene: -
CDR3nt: TGTGCCAGCAGACCAGCCGACAGTTCGACCACCTACGAGCAGTACTTC
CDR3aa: CASRPADSSTTYEQYF

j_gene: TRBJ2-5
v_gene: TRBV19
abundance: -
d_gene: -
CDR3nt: TGTGCCAGTAGTATAGACAACCGGGTGAGGTCCCAGTACTTC
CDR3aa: CASSIDNRVRSQYF

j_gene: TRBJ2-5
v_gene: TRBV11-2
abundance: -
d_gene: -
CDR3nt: TGTGCCAGCAGCTTTAGCCACCAAGAGACCCAGTACTTC
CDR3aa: CASSFSHQETQYF

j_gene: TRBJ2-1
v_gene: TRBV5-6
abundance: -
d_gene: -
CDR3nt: TGTGCCAGCAGCCTCCCCAGCTACAATGAGCAGTTCTTC
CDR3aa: CASSLPSYNEQFF

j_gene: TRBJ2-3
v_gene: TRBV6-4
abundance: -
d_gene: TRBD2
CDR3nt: TGTGCCAGCAGTGACGTGTCTAGCGGGAGCCCAGATACGCAGTATTTT
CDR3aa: CASSDVSSGSPDTQYF

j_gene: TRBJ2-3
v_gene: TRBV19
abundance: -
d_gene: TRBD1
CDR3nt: TGTGCCAGTAGTCCCAGACAGGGGTCAGATACGCAGTATTTT
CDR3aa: CASSPRQGSDTQYF

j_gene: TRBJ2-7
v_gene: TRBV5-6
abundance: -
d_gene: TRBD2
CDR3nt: TGTGCCAGCAGCTTTACTAGCGGTGGCTCCTACGAGCAGTACTTC
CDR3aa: CASSFTSGGSYEQYF

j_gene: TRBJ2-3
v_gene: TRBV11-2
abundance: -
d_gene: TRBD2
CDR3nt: TGTGCCAGCAGCTTAAGGACTAGCGGGAGGAGTACCACAGATACGCAGTATTTT
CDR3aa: CASSLRTSGRSTTDTQYF

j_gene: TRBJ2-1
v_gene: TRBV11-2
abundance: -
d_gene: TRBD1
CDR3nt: TGTGCCAGCAGCCCACCCGCGAACAGGGGGCAAAATAAGTTCTTC
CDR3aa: CASSPPANRGQNKFF

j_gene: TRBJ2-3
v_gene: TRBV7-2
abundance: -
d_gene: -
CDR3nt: TGTGCCAGCAGCTTAGCCCTAGCGAGAACCAGCACAGATACGCAGTATTTT
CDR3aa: CASSLALARTSTDTQYF

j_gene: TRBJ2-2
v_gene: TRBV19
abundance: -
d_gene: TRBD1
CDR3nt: TGTGCCAGTAGCTTACAGGGGGCGGGCACCGGGGAGCTGTTTTTT
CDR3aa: CASSLQGAGTGELFF

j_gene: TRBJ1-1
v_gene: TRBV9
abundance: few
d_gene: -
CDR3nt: TGTGCCAGCAGCCGAGTAGGGGTGAACACTGAAGCTTTCTTT
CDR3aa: CASSRVGVNTEAFF

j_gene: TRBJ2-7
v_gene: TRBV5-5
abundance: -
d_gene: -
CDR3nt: TGTGCCAGCAGCTTGGCTAGTCGACTACCTTCCTACGAGCAGTACTTC
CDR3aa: CASSLASRLPSYEQYF

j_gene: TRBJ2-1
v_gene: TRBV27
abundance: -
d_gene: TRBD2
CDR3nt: TGTGCCAGCAGTTTATCACCGGGAGGGTCCCATGAGCAGTTCTTC
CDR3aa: CASSLSPGGSHEQFF